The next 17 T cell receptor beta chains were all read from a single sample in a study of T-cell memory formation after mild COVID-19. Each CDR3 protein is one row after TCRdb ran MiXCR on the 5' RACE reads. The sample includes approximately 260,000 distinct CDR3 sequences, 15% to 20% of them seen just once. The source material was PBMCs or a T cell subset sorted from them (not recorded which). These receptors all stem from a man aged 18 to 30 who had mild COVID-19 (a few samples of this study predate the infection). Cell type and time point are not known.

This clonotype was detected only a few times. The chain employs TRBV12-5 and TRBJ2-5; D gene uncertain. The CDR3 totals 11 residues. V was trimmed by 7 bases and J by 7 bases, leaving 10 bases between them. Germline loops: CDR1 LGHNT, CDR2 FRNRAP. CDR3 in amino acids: CASVGMGTQYF. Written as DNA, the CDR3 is TGTGCTAGTGTGGGAATGGGGACCCAGTACTTC.

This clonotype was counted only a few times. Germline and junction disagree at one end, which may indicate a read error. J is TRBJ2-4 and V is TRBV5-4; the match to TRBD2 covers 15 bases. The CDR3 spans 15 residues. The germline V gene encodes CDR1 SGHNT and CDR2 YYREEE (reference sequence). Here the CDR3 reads CASSLIGTSGGPGVF. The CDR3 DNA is TGTGCCAGCAGCTTAATTGGGACTAGCGGGGGGCCCGGGGTCTTC.

The CDR3 loop reads CATQARGSSYEQYF. The CDR3 DNA reads as TGTGCCACCCAAGCTCGGGGGAGCTCCTACGAGCAGTACTTC. V usage is TRBV7-2 and J usage is TRBJ2-7, with TRBD2 as a possible D gene (6 bases). V was cut by 10 bases and J by 0 bases, with 16 bases left in between. Germline V gene sequence: CDR1 SGHTA, CDR2 FQGNSA. This CDR3 is built from 14 residues.

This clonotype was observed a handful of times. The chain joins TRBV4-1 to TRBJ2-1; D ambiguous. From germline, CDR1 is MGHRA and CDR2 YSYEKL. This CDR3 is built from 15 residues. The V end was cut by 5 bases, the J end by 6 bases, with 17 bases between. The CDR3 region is CASSVTGLQANEQFF. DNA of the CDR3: TGCGCCAGCAGCGTGACGGGCCTTCAAGCCAATGAGCAGTTCTTC.

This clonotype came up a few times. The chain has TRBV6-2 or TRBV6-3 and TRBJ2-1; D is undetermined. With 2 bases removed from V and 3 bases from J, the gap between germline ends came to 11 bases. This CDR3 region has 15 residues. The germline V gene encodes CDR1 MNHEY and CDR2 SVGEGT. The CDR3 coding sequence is TGTGCCAGCAGTTACCGACTGGAGAGCTACAATGAGCAGTTCTTC. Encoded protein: CASSYRLESYNEQFF.

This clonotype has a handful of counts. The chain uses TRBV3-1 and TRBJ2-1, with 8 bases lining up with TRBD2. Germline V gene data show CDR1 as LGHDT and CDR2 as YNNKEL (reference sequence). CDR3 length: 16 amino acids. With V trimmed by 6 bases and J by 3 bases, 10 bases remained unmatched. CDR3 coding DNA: TGTGCCAGCAGTCGCCGGGGGGGACCGGGCTACAATGAGCAGTTCTTC. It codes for CASSRRGGPGYNEQFF.

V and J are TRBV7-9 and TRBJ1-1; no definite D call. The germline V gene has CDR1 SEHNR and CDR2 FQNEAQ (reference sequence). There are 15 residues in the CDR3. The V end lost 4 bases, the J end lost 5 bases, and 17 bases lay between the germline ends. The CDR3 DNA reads TGTGCCAGCAGCTACACTCGGGCGAGAGGGACTGAAGCTTTCTTT. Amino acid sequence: CASSYTRARGTEAFF.

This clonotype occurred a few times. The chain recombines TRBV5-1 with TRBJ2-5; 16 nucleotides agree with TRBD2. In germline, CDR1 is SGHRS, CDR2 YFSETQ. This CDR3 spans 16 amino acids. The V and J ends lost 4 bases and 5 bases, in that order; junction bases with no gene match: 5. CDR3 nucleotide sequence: TGCGCCAGCAGCCGGGGACTAGCGGGGGGGCCGGAGACCCAGTACTTC. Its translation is CASSRGLAGGPETQYF.

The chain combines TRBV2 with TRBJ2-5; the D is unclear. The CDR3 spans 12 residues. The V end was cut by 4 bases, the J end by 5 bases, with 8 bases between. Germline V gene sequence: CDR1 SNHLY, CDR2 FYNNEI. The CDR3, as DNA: TGTGCCAGCAGTGGAGCGAAGGAGACCCAGTACTTC. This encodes CASSGAKETQYF.

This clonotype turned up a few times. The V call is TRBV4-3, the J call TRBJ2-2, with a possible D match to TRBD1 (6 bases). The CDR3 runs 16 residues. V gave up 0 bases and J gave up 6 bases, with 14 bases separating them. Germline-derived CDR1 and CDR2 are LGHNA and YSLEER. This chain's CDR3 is CASSQDVRGSAGELFF. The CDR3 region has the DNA TGCGCCAGCAGCCAAGACGTCAGGGGTTCGGCCGGGGAGCTGTTTTTT.

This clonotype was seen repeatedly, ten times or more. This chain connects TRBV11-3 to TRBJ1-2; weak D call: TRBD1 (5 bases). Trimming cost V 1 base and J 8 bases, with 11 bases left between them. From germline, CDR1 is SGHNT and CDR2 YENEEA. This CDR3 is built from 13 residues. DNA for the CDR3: TGTGCCAGCAGCTTAGCAACAGGAACGGGCTACACCTTC. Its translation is CASSLATGTGYTF.

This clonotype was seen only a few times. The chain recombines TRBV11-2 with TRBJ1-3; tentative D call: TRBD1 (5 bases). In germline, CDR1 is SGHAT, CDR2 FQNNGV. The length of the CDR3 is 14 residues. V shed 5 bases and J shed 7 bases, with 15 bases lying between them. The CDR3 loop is CASSPPGIGNTIYF. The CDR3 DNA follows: TGTGCCAGCAGCCCCCCAGGGATTGGCAACACCATATATTTT. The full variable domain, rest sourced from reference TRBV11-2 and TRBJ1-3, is EAGVAQSPRYKIIEKRQSVAFWCNPISGHATLYWYQQILGQGPKLLIQFQNNGVVDDSQLPKDRFSAERLKGVDSTLKIQPAKLEDSAVYLCASSPPGIGNTIYFGEGSWLTVV.

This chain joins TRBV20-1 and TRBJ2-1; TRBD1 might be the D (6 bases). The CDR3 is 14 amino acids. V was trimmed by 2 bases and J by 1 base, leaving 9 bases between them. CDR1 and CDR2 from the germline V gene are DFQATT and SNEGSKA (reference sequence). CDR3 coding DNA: TGCAGTGCTAGACCAGGGGTGTCCTACAATGAGCAGTTCTTC. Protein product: CSARPGVSYNEQFF.

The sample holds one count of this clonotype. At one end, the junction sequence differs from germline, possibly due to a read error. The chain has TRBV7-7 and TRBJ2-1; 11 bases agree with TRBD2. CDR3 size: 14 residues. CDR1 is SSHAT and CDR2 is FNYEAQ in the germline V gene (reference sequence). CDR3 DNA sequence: TGTGCTAGCAGCCAGGGACTAGCGGCATCCGAGCAGTTCTTC. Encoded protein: CASSQGLAASEQFF.

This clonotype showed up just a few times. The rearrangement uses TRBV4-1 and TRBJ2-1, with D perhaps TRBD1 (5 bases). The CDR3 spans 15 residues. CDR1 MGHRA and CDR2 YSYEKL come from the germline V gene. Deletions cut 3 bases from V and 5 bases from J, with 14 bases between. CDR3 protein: CASSHETVGHNEQFF. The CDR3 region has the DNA TGCGCCAGCAGCCATGAGACAGTTGGGCACAATGAGCAGTTCTTC.

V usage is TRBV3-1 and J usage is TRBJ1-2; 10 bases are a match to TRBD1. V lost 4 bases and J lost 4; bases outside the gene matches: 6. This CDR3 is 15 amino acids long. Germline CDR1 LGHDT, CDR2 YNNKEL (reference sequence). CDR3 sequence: CASSRQGAESYGYTF. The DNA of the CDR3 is TGTGCCAGCAGCCGACAGGGGGCGGAAAGCTATGGCTACACCTTC.

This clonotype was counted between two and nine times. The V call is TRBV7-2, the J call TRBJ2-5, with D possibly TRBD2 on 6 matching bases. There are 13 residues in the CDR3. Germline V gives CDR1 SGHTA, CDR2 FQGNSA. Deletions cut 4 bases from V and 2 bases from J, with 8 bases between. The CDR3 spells CASSWLAQETQYF. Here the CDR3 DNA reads TGTGCCAGCAGCTGGCTAGCGCAAGAGACCCAGTACTTC.